The present T cell receptor (beta chain) was sequenced within a study of T-cell reconstitution after alpha-beta-depleted transplantation in children (dated by TCRdb to 2016 to 2018). The study in broad terms: The study quantitatively tracked T-cell immune reconstitution after TCRalphabeta/CD19-depleted allogeneic hematopoietic cell transplantation in children using TCR repertoire profiling. Overall results and qualifications from the work: About two months after transplant, the apparently early recovery of alphabetaT-cell counts reportedly depended on just several hundred clones that had expanded rapidly and came from non-depleted graft cells. Over subsequent months, a decline in hyperexpanded clone frequencies was noted, and after one year, T-cell counts and TCRbeta diversity were mostly ascribed to newly produced T cells. In some patients, high TCRbeta diversity at day 60 was attributed to recipient T cells and intrathymic progenitors that had survived conditioning.

Explained via the paper, the treatment or condition label denotes: allogeneic hematopoietic cell transplantation with graft depleted of TCRalphabeta T cells and CD19 B cells. The children who served as transplant recipients had been given grafts of TCRalphabeta/CD19-depleted allogeneic hematopoietic cells. This clonotype occurred many times. Its cognate antigen has yet to be identified. No per-base quality is available; no much larger clone lies one base away. Libraries came from PCR. The sample was run on an Illumina HiSeq 2500. Molecular barcoding was employed in the preparation of TCR libraries, with unique molecular identifiers being used to normalize TCRbeta repertoire quantification. In-frame beta chains were kept once TCRdb had trimmed the public reads at Q25 with fastp and called clones with MiXCR. Rows merge per CDR3 protein into single entries with the most common DNA and genes. This sample gives approximately 220,000 distinct CDR3 sequences in total; around a sixth of them show up just once. The top ten clones comprise around two fifths of the sample.

Trimming at the junction amounts to 5 bases on V and 1 base on J, and the germline ends lie 14 bases apart. The CDR3 runs 16 amino acids, cysteine and phenylalanine included. Just the 48-base CDR3 DNA is kept, in frame starting at base 1. Material: PBMCs, mostly from graft donor cells, obtained 360 days after TCRalphabeta/CD19-depleted stem cell transplant. The clonotype originates from a male patient aged 2 to 10 who had a stem cell transplant for acute lymphoblastic leukemia, so the T cells may come from the graft donor. The chain was built from TRBV12-3 or TRBV12-4 and TRBJ2-2, and perhaps TRBD2 as D gene, on 6 matching bases. The DNA reads as follows: TGTGCCAGCAGTCCCCGGGAGAACCTGAACACCGGGGAGCTGTTTTTT. Translated, it reads CASSPRENLNTGELFF.